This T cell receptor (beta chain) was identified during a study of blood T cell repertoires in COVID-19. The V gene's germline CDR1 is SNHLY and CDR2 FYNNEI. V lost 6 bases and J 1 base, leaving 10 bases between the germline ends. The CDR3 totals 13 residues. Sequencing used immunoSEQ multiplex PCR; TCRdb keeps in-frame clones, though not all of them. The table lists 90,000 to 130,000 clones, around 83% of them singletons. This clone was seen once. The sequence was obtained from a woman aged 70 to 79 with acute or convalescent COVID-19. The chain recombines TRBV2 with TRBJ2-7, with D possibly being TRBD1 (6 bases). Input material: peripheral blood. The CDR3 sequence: CASRDTGSYEQYF. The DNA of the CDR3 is TGTGCCAGCAGGGACACAGGGTCCTACGAGCAGTACTTC.